This TCR beta chain was sequenced during a study of glioma-infiltrating T cells after dendritic cell vaccination (dated by TCRdb to the mid-2010s). Regarding the complete study: The cohort comprised around 15 glioblastoma patients from Phase I and II dendritic cell vaccination trials, 9 newly diagnosed and 6 with recurrent disease. Patients received autologous tumor lysate-pulsed dendritic cell vaccination between 2003 and 2012. To make the vaccine, monocyte-derived dendritic cells were cultured for six to eight days with IL-4 and GM-CSF and then pulsed overnight with autologous tumor lysate. Three intradermal dendritic cell vaccine injections were administered to patients at biweekly intervals in the arm below the axilla. Tumor-infiltrating lymphocyte content was quantified and tumor and blood repertoires were compared in dendritic cell-vaccinated glioblastoma patients by deep sequencing of TCR beta CDR3 regions. Survival after dendritic cell vaccination was correlated with TCR sequencing metrics, including TIL content and tumor-blood repertoire overlap. Results the study describes overall, beyond this receptor: The cohort was small and heterogeneous, and full blood and tumor sets were available for few patients, with initial-recurrent tumor pairs available for even fewer patients. TCR clonality showed no direct relationship with survival, which suggests that a diverse polyclonal response may matter. After dendritic cell vaccination, a higher estimated pretreatment TIL content predicted longer time to progression and overall survival. The TCR overlap response model with three groups was called speculative and said to need prospective validation.

Selection of patients required sufficient residual fresh-frozen tumor tissue and over two years of available survival data. Molecular status otherwise varied across the glioblastoma patients, but none of them carried an isocitrate dehydrogenase mutation. PBMC were collected before vaccination, two weeks after the third vaccination, and at tumor progression when it occurred. The Qiagen DNeasy Blood extraction Kit was used to extract genomic DNA. A word on this clone: Its antigen is still unknown. Base qualities are missing; no much larger clone stands one base away.

Using the immunoSEQ assay, TCRB CDR3 regions were amplified from 1.5 to 2 micrograms of genomic DNA, or from all available DNA when less than that was on hand. The multiplex PCR employed 60 forward primers targeting TCR V beta segments and 13 reverse primers targeting J beta segments. To estimate reads per starting template, synthetic control templates were spiked into each sample at limiting dilution. Sequencing produced 87 bp reads on the Illumina HiSeq System. On the study's bioinformatics: PCR and sequencing errors were removed by a nearest neighbor algorithm that merged closely related sequences. TCR overlap was measured as the percentage of unique tumor TCR beta sequences that were also present in the peripheral blood of the same patient. The source is immuneACCESS, and TCRdb retained only in-frame sequences with V and J called. Part of the clones is not carried over; for the studies checked, unresolved V genes explain less than half of this, and the remainder is unexplained. V, J and clone size reflect that table, while D and trimming were determined from the DNA. This sample has just over 95,000 clones in its table, and over 60% of those were observed once. Around 5.9% of the sample goes to the ten largest clones.

From the cysteine through the phenylalanine, the CDR3 covers 15 amino acids. The sequence is cut down to CDR3 DNA, 45 bases in frame from base 1. V drops 3 bases and J drops 1 base, leaving 10 bases in between. The CDR1 and CDR2 encoded by the germline V gene are SGHTA and FQGTGA. The sample consisted of blood, taken before dendritic cell vaccination. This chain is built from TRBV7-3 and TRBJ1-5, with no confident D gene call. The TCR sequence derives from a human donor with glioblastoma. The CDR3 region has the sequence CASSFPPESNQPQHF. The nucleotide sequence is TGTGCCAGCAGCTTTCCTCCTGAGAGCAATCAGCCCCAGCATTTT. The CDR3 plus the reference TRBV7-3 and TRBJ1-5 genes for the other parts give the full variable domain: GAGVSQTPSNKVTEKGKYVELRCDPISGHTALYWYRQSLGQGPEFLIYFQGTGAADDSGLPNDRFFAVRPEGSVSTLKIQRTERGDSAVYLCASSFPPESNQPQHFGDGTRLSIL.